The 2 T cell receptor beta chains in this list originate from one sample, sequenced in a study of beta chain features in type 1 diabetes. Expressed TCRB transcripts were sequenced, since all the RNA that had been isolated was reverse transcribed. Some clones are missing from TCRdb's copy, which holds only in-frame ones; the method was immunoSEQ multiplex PCR. Of roughly 310,000 clones in the sample, about 11% were seen once. The sample was naive CD4+ T cells from blood. The receptors originated from a woman in her thirties in good health.

This rearrangement joins TRBV4-2 to TRBJ1-5; TRBD1 matches at 9 bases. Trimming at V came to 4 bases and at J to 3 bases, leaving 13 bases not matched to a gene. Germline V CDR1 and CDR2: LGHNA, YNFKEQ. The CDR3 extends over 18 amino acids. The CDR3, as DNA: TGTGCCAGCAGCCTTGGGACAGGGTCGGACCCTTACAATCAGCCCCAGCATTTT. Residues: CASSLGTGSDPYNQPQHF.

This clone was found a few times. V usage is TRBV25-1 and J usage is TRBJ2-2; no definite D call. The CDR3 consists of 15 residues. The V end was cut by 5 bases, the J end by 4 bases, with 14 bases between. Germline V gene sequence: CDR1 MGHDK, CDR2 SYGVNS. The CDR3 sequence: CASSFTAWATGELFF. CDR3 nucleotides: TGTGCCAGCAGTTTTACAGCTTGGGCCACCGGGGAGCTGTTTTTT.